These 6 T cell receptor beta chains originate from one sample sequenced in a study of Graves' ophthalmopathy and Graves' hyperthyroidism. The sequenced template was RNA, covering the TCR beta CDR3 region. RT-PCR with HTBI primers came first, then second-round multiplex PCR. From the multiplex PCR reads, TCRdb called clonotypes with MiXCR, one entry per CDR3 protein. The sample contains under 200,000 distinct CDR3 sequences, 37% of which appear only once. The sequencing input was peripheral blood. These receptors originate from a woman between 40 and 50 years old with Graves' ophthalmopathy.

This clonotype was detected only once. This chain links TRBV30 with TRBJ2-7; the D gene is possibly TRBD2 (5 bases). Germline V CDR1 and CDR2: GTSNPN, SVGIG (reference sequence). The CDR3 covers 15 residues. Trimming cost V 2 bases and J 9 bases, with 23 bases left between them. The CDR3: CAWSFSTGSLYGQYF. The CDR3 DNA reads as TGTGCCTGGAGTTTCTCTACGGGGTCCCTTTATGGGCAGTACTTC.

J is TRBJ1-5 and V is TRBV5-1; the match to TRBD1 covers 7 bases. Germline CDR1 reads SGHRS; CDR2 reads YFSETQ. CDR3 length equals 15 residues. Losses at the gene ends were 4 bases for V and 0 bases for J; bases not matched to a gene: 4. The CDR3 loop is CASSLTGISNQPQHF. DNA for the CDR3: TGCGCCAGCAGCCTGACAGGGATTAGCAATCAGCCCCAGCATTTT.

The gene calls are TRBV6-5 and TRBJ2-5; 7 bases map to TRBD1. The trim removed 7 bases at V and 4 bases at J, leaving 3 bases unmatched. The CDR3 is 12 amino acids. Per the germline V gene, CDR1 is MNHEY and CDR2 is SVGAGI. The CDR3 reads CASKGAGETQYF. The CDR3 DNA follows: TGTGCCAGCAAGGGGGCGGGAGAGACCCAGTACTTC.

Only a few counts were recorded for this clonotype. The CDR3 spells CASTPVGVTTQYF. In DNA, the CDR3 is TGTGCCAGCACCCCCGTGGGGGTAACGACCCAGTACTTC. The J gene is TRBJ2-5, the V gene TRBV3-1; either TRBD1 or TRBD2 may fit D (5 bases each). CDR3 length: 13 residues. V gave up 7 bases and J gave up 7 bases, with 16 bases separating them. The germline V gene encodes CDR1 LGHDT and CDR2 YNNKEL (reference sequence).

This clonotype was seen repeatedly, ten times or more. The chain is built from TRBV4-3 and TRBJ2-7; D not certain. In germline, CDR1 is LGHNA, CDR2 YSLEER. The CDR3 spans 15 residues. Trimming cost V 0 bases and J 3 bases, with 12 bases left between them. The CDR3 loop is CASSQDVSNFYEQYF. CDR3 DNA: TGCGCCAGCAGCCAAGATGTTTCAAATTTCTACGAGCAGTACTTC.

J is TRBJ1-2 and V is TRBV6-2 or TRBV6-3; D gene ambiguous. V was shortened by 4 bases and J by 2 bases, with 11 bases between the two germline ends. The germline gives CDR1 MNHEY, CDR2 SVGEGT. CDR3 length equals 14 residues. CDR3 in DNA: TGTGCCAGCAGTTTGGAAGGCCCGAACTATGGCTACACCTTC. Its translation: CASSLEGPNYGYTF.